Listed here are 30 T cell receptor beta chains from one sample, sequenced in a study of T cell responses to AZD1222 COVID-19 vaccine. The method was immunoSEQ multiplex PCR; TCRdb's version includes in-frame clones alone and lacks a portion of them. The repertoire holds 100,000 to 120,000 clones, with roughly 90% as singletons. The sequencing used peripheral blood, collected 28 days after the second AZD1222 dose. The receptors stem from an adult who received the AZD1222 COVID-19 vaccine.

This clone was seen a few times. This chain joins TRBV6-5 and TRBJ2-5, with D possibly TRBD2 on 5 matching bases. In germline, CDR1 is MNHEY, CDR2 SVGAGI. Trimming left V 4 bases short and J 6 bases short, with 15 bases between. This CDR3 is built from 14 residues. The chain's CDR3 is CASSSQEAWKTQYF. The CDR3 DNA reads TGTGCCAGCAGTTCTCAGGAGGCTTGGAAGACCCAGTACTTC.

This clone occurred once. The chain is built from TRBV19 and TRBJ1-1, with 12 bases matching TRBD1. Germline CDR1 is LNHDA and CDR2 is SQIVND (reference sequence). J lost 4 bases, V lost 5 bases, and 5 bases had no gene match. The CDR3 is 15 residues long. CDR3 bases: TGTGCCAGTAGTCCCCGGGACAGGGGGCTCACTGAAGCTTTCTTT. It translates to CASSPRDRGLTEAFF.

V usage is TRBV10-1 and J usage is TRBJ2-7; the D call may be TRBD1 or TRBD2 (7 bases each). This CDR3 spans 17 amino acids. Trimming took 1 base from V and 5 from J, leaving 21 bases between them. In germline, CDR1 is WNHNN, CDR2 SYGVQD (reference sequence). The CDR3 nucleotides read TGCGCCAGCAGTGAGTTGCTCAGGGGGGGAATTCGCAACGAGCAGTACTTC. Its protein product is CASSELLRGGIRNEQYF.

J is TRBJ1-1 and V is TRBV12-3 or TRBV12-4; D not certain. V lost 6 bases, J lost 1 base, and 6 bases lay in between. CDR3 length: 12 amino acids. In DNA form, the CDR3 reads TGTGCCAGCAGCTCAACGAACACTGAAGCTTTCTTT. Protein: CASSSTNTEAFF.

CDR3 nucleotide sequence: TGTGCCACCGGGCAACCGAACACCGGGGAGCTGTTTTTT. It yields the protein CATGQPNTGELFF. The chain links TRBV24-1 to TRBJ2-2; D gene ambiguous. Germline CDR1 KGHDR, CDR2 SFDVKD. This CDR3 spans 13 amino acids. The ends were cut back, 9 bases at V and 0 bases at J, with 7 bases in the middle.

V gene TRBV2 combines with J gene TRBJ2-2, with 13 nucleotides matching TRBD2. The CDR3 length is 14 residues. Germline V gene lookup returns CDR1 SNHLY and CDR2 FYNNEI. The V and J ends lost 6 bases and 7 bases, in that order; junction bases with no gene match: 2. The CDR3 sequence: CASRRTSGSGELFF. The CDR3 nucleotides read TGTGCCAGCAGAAGGACTAGCGGGAGCGGGGAGCTGTTTTTT.

The chain has TRBV10-1 and TRBJ2-1, with 8 positions matching TRBD1. The J segment lost 6 bases and the V segment lost 7 bases, leaving 11 bases of the junction unmatched. Per the germline V gene, CDR1 is WNHNN and CDR2 is SYGVQD (reference sequence). The CDR3 is 15 residues long. The CDR3 sequence: CASTSGQGRRNEQFF. CDR3 nucleotides: TGCGCCAGCACCAGCGGACAGGGACGTCGCAATGAGCAGTTCTTC.

The chain links TRBV6-1 to TRBJ1-1; 9 bases map to TRBD1. This CDR3 contains 15 residues. CDR1 and CDR2 (germline): MNHNS, SASEGT. J was trimmed by 6 bases and V by 2 bases; bases with no gene match: 7. CDR3 amino acids: CASSELWTGVPEAFF. The CDR3 DNA reads TGTGCCAGCAGTGAACTCTGGACAGGGGTCCCTGAAGCTTTCTTT.

The V call is TRBV11-3, the J call TRBJ2-7, with TRBD2 as a possible D gene (5 bases). Germline V gives CDR1 SGHNT, CDR2 YENEEA. Trimming took off 5 bases at V and 3 bases at J, with 17 bases between the two ends. The CDR3 has 15 amino acids. CDR3 DNA: TGTGCCAGCAGCGTCATCGGAGGCCCCAACTACGAGCAGTACTTC. Translated: CASSVIGGPNYEQYF.

The CDR3 here is CASSFQEPSSGYTF. The DNA of the CDR3 is TGCGCCAGCAGCTTCCAGGAACCCAGCAGTGGCTACACCTTC. V is TRBV5-1 and J is TRBJ1-2; D unclear. The CDR3 has 14 residues. The germline gives CDR1 SGHRS, CDR2 YFSETQ. V was cut by 2 bases and J by 7 bases, with 15 bases left in between.

The CDR3 DNA reads as TGCGCCAGCAGCCAAGGAGTGGTGCCTGAAGCTTTCTTT. Amino acid sequence: CASSQGVVPEAFF. The J gene is TRBJ1-1, the V gene TRBV4-1; D uncertain. The germline V and J ends were trimmed by 1 base and 6 bases, with 9 bases remaining between them. The CDR3 consists of 13 residues. CDR1 MGHRA and CDR2 YSYEKL come from the germline V gene.

The CDR3 protein is CASSVAPYNEQFF. CDR3 nucleotides: TGTGCCAGCAGCGTAGCCCCCTACAATGAGCAGTTCTTC. The V call is TRBV9, the J call TRBJ2-1; D uncertain. The V gene's germline CDR1 is SGDLS and CDR2 YYNGEE. The V and J ends lost 0 bases and 2 bases respectively, with 3 bases between them. The CDR3 totals 13 residues.

The chain links TRBV19 to TRBJ1-2, with unresolved D. The germline gives CDR1 LNHDA, CDR2 SQIVND (reference sequence). V gave up 5 bases and J gave up 4 bases, with 17 bases separating them. This CDR3 has 15 residues. The CDR3 loop is CASSAHRDVGYGYTF. In DNA, the CDR3 is TGTGCCAGTAGTGCCCACCGAGATGTGGGCTATGGCTACACCTTC.

CDR3 coding DNA: TGTGCCAGCAGCGGTCAACTAGGTGAAAAACTGTTTTTT. Residues: CASSGQLGEKLFF. The chain is built from TRBV12-3 or TRBV12-4 and TRBJ1-4; D remains ambiguous. There are 13 residues in the CDR3. V shed 6 bases and J shed 7 bases, with 12 bases lying between them.

The chain joins TRBV6-5 to TRBJ1-2; D is undetermined. The CDR3 extends over 16 amino acids. Deletions cut 0 bases from V and 4 bases from J, with 15 bases between. Per the germline V gene, CDR1 is MNHEY and CDR2 is SVGAGI. CDR3 sequence (DNA): TGTGCCAGCAGTTACTCAAGCCCGTCCTCTGGCTATGGCTACACCTTC. Its translation is CASSYSSPSSGYGYTF.

This chain joins TRBV9 and TRBJ2-7, with D uncertain. The V end was cut by 0 bases, the J end by 2 bases, with 9 bases between. This CDR3 region has 14 residues. Per the germline V gene, CDR1 is SGDLS and CDR2 is YYNGEE. The CDR3 region has the DNA TGTGCCAGCAGCGTAGAGGTGGTCCCCTACGAGCAGTACTTC. Amino acids: CASSVEVVPYEQYF.

Only a few counts were recorded for this clone. An end of the junction differs from the germline gene, which may be a read error. This chain links TRBV7-7 with TRBJ1-1; TRBD1 agrees at 9 bases. CDR3 size: 15 residues. Germline values: CDR1 SSHAT, CDR2 FNYEAQ (reference sequence). CDR3 amino acids: CASRMGGQGDTEAFF. The CDR3 nucleotides are TGTGCTAGCAGGATGGGGGGACAGGGCGACACTGAAGCTTTCTTT.

The V and J genes are TRBV11-2 and TRBJ2-5, with D possibly being TRBD2 (8 bases). V lost 5 bases to trimming and J lost 5 bases, with 18 bases between them. The CDR3 consists of 15 residues. Germline V CDR1 and CDR2: SGHAT, FQNNGV. In DNA form, the CDR3 reads TGTGCCAGCAGCCTGGTAGCGGGACAGAGGGAGACCCAGTACTTC. It encodes CASSLVAGQRETQYF.

The chain has TRBV24-1 and TRBJ2-7; the match to TRBD2 covers 13 bases. The CDR3 consists of 17 residues. Germline CDR1 and CDR2: KGHDR and SFDVKD. V lost 0 bases, J lost 5 bases, and 6 bases stayed unmatched. This CDR3 is CATSDLDRTSGSDEQYF. In DNA form, the CDR3 reads TGTGCCACCAGTGATTTGGATAGGACTAGCGGGAGTGACGAGCAGTACTTC.

The genes are TRBV11-1 and TRBJ1-5; D gene ambiguous. The CDR3 spans 13 residues. Germline CDR1 is SGHAT and CDR2 is FQDESV (reference sequence). Trimming took off 0 bases at V and 5 bases at J, with 5 bases between the two ends. CDR3 loop: CASSLAQDQPQHF. The CDR3 region has the DNA TGTGCCAGCAGCTTAGCGCAAGATCAGCCCCAGCATTTT.

This chain links TRBV4-2 with TRBJ2-1; tentatively, D is TRBD1 or TRBD2 (6 bases each). Trimming shortened V by 3 bases and J by 4 bases, and 10 bases separated the two germline ends. Germline CDR1 and CDR2: LGHNA and YNFKEQ. The CDR3 covers 14 residues. Here the CDR3 DNA reads TGTGCCAGCAGCCATCGAGGGGGGTACAATGAGCAGTTCTTC. It encodes CASSHRGGYNEQFF.

This rearrangement joins TRBV5-1 to TRBJ1-2; D is ambiguous. Germline assignment: CDR1 SGHRS and CDR2 YFSETQ. V shed 0 bases and J shed 8 bases, with 11 bases lying between them. The CDR3 runs to 13 residues. CDR3 loop: CASSLEVSSGYTF. DNA for the CDR3: TGCGCCAGCAGCTTGGAAGTGAGCAGCGGCTACACCTTC.

The chain employs TRBV4-1 and TRBJ1-1, with D perhaps TRBD1 (6 bases). The CDR3 contains 19 residues. Trimming pared 4 bases from V and 0 bases from J, leaving 24 bases between. Germline-derived CDR1 and CDR2 are MGHRA and YSYEKL. The CDR3 nucleotides are TGCGCCAGCAGCCGGTCCCGGGACATGGGCGCGGGCCTGAACACTGAAGCTTTCTTT. Translation gives CASSRSRDMGAGLNTEAFF.

The chain is built from TRBV5-6 and TRBJ2-3; TRBD2 matches at 10 bases. This CDR3 is built from 18 residues. In germline, CDR1 is SGHDT, CDR2 YYEEEE. V trimming: 0 bases; J trimming: 1 base; junction bases outside the gene matches: 8. The CDR3 DNA sequence: TGTGCCAGCAGCTTGGTAATCGAGCGGGGGGGAGGCACAGATACGCAGTATTTT. Translated: CASSLVIERGGGTDTQYF.

The chain links TRBV18 to TRBJ1-2; the D is unclear. Germline CDR1 and CDR2: KGHSH and LQKENI. There are 15 residues in the CDR3. V lost 0 bases to trimming and J lost 4 bases, with 12 bases between them. The CDR3 DNA sequence: TGTGCCAGCTCACCACCCGAAACAGTCGGCTATGGCTACACCTTC. Its translation: CASSPPETVGYGYTF.

The chain is built from TRBV11-3 and TRBJ1-1; tentatively, D is TRBD1 (5 bases). In germline, CDR1 is SGHNT, CDR2 YENEEA. This CDR3 is built from 16 residues. V lost 3 bases to trimming and J lost 3 bases, with 17 bases between them. The CDR3 DNA is TGTGCCAGCAGCTTGGAAAGCAGGGCAGCCTACACTGAAGCTTTCTTT. Translation: CASSLESRAAYTEAFF.

CDR3 region: CARSLEGWDRRMNTEAFF. CDR3 DNA sequence: TGTGCCAGAAGCTTGGAAGGTTGGGACAGGAGAATGAACACTGAAGCTTTCTTT. The chain uses TRBV5-3 and TRBJ1-1; TRBD1 matches at 8 bases. TRBV5-3 is an ORF, with its function uncertain. This CDR3 is built from 18 residues. With V trimmed by 0 bases and J by 0 bases, 10 bases remained unmatched.

The sample holds one count of this clone. The chain joins TRBV3-1 (or the pseudogene TRBV3-2) to TRBJ2-1; TRBD2 agrees at 8 bases. V shed 3 bases and J 2 bases; nucleotides not matched to a gene: 3. The germline V gene encodes CDR1 LGHDT and CDR2 YNNKEL (reference sequence). The CDR3 extends over 15 amino acids. The CDR3 reads CASSQGGGTYNEQFF. CDR3 DNA sequence: TGTGCCAGCAGCCAGGGCGGGGGGACCTACAATGAGCAGTTCTTC.

This CDR3 is CASSPPGGVTEAFF. The DNA of the CDR3 is TGTGCCAGCAGCCCGCCGGGGGGGGTCACTGAAGCTTTCTTT. The V gene is TRBV3-1 (or the pseudogene TRBV3-2), the J gene TRBJ1-1; D might be TRBD1 (5 bases). The CDR3 is 14 residues long. CDR1 LGHDT and CDR2 YNNKEL come from the germline V gene (reference sequence). Trimming took off 4 bases at V and 4 bases at J, with 13 bases between the two ends.

There are a few counts of this clone. This chain uses TRBV7-9 with TRBJ1-2; 7 bases line up with TRBD1. V shed 1 base, J shed 4 bases, and the junction held 9 bases outside the gene matches. Germline V gene lookup returns CDR1 SEHNR and CDR2 FQNEAQ (reference sequence). This CDR3 comprises 16 residues. CDR3 sequence reads: CASSLGQGQVLYGYTF. CDR3 bases: TGTGCCAGCAGCTTAGGACAGGGCCAAGTGCTCTATGGCTACACCTTC.